The clone carrying this TCR beta chain appeared many times. Its antigen is as yet unknown. This sample was taken from a study of T cells in Graves' hyperthyroidism and ophthalmopathy. Trimming pared 0 bases from V and 9 bases from J, leaving 12 bases between. The CDR3 is made up of 13 amino acids. Germline V CDR1 and CDR2: DFQATT, SNEGSKA (reference sequence). Participants, patients aged 18 to 65, had newly diagnosed hyperthyroidism with a duration under 2 months. Source material for PBMCs was 9 to 10 ml fresh peripheral blood. General study findings and limits: Separating ophthalmopathy from stable hyperthyroidism was achieved by a 13 V-J model. The majority of expanded thyroid clonotypes above 0.001 also appeared in blood.

The investigators amplified TCR beta CDR3 regions from RNA transcripts. First-round RT-PCR with HTBI primers amplified the TCR CDR3 region. TCRdb processed the multiplex PCR reads anew with MiXCR; each CDR3 protein has one entry. This sample has over 250,000 distinct CDR3 sequences, with about 25% found just once. This clonotype was obtained from a man between 40 and 49 years old with Graves' hyperthyroidism that later progressed to Graves' ophthalmopathy. V gene TRBV20-1 combines with J gene TRBJ1-5; tentatively, D is TRBD1 (5 bases). Sample: blood. The CDR3 DNA is TGCAGTGCTAGAGAGGAGGGGATGGGGCCCCAGCATTTT. Translating gives CSAREEGMGPQHF.